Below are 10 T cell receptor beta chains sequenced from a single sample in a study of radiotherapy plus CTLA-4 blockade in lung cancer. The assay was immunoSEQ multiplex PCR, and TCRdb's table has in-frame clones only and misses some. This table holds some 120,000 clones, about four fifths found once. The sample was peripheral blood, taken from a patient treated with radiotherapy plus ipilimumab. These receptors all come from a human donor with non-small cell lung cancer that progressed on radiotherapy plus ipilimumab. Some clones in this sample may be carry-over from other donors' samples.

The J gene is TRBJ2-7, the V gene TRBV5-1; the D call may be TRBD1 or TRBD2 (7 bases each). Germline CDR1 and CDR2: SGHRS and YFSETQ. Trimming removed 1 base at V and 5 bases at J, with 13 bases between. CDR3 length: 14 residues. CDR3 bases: TGCGCCAGCAGCTTGATGCCAGGGGGGGACGAGCAGTACTTC. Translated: CASSLMPGGDEQYF.

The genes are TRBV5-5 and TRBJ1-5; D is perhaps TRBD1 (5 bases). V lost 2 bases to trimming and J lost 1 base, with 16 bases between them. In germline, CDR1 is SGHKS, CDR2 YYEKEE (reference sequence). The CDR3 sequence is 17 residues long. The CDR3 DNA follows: TGTGCCAGCAGCTTAAATCCCAGGGATCGGAGCAATCAGCCCCAGCATTTT. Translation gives CASSLNPRDRSNQPQHF. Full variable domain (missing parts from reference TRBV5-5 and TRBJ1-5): DAGVTQSPTHLIKTRGQQVTLRCSPISGHKSVSWYQQVLGQGPQFIFQYYEKEERGRGNFPDRFSARQFPNYSSELNVNALLLGDSALYLCASSLNPRDRSNQPQHFGDGTRLSIL.

The CDR3 is CASSPQNREQYF. The CDR3 DNA is TGTGCCAGCAGCCCCCAGAATCGCGAGCAGTACTTC. This sequence joins TRBV6-5 and TRBJ2-7; D ambiguous. The CDR3 contains 12 residues. V was trimmed by 6 bases and J by 6 bases, leaving 12 bases between them. CDR1 MNHEY and CDR2 SVGAGI come from the germline V gene.

The CDR3 reads CASSVGPSASTEAFF. The CDR3 DNA reads as TGTGCCAGCAGCGTAGGCCCCTCGGCGAGCACTGAAGCTTTCTTT. This chain uses TRBV9 with TRBJ1-1; D is unresolved. The CDR3 has 15 amino acids. The germline V and J ends were trimmed by 0 bases and 4 bases, with 13 bases remaining between them. CDR1 and CDR2 (germline): SGDLS, YYNGEE. Based on the CDR3 plus reference TRBV9 and TRBJ1-1, the full variable domain is DSGVTQTPKHLITATGQRVTLRCSPRSGDLSVYWYQQSLDQGLQFLIQYYNGEERAKGNILERFSAQQFPDLHSELNLSSLELGDSALYFCASSVGPSASTEAFFGQGTRLTVV.

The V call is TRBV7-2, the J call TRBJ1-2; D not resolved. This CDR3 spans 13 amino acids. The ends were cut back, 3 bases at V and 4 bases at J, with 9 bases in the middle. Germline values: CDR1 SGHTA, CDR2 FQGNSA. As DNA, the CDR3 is TGTGCCAGCAGCTTCAGCGGGGTCTATGGCTACACCTTC. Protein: CASSFSGVYGYTF.

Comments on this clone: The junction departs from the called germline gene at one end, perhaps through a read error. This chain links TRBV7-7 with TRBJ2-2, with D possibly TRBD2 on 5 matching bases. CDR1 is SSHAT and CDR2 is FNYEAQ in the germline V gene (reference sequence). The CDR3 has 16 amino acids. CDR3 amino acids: CASSLRFEGNTGELFF. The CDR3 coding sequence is TGTGCTAGCAGCTTACGATTCGAGGGGAACACCGGGGAGCTGTTTTTT.

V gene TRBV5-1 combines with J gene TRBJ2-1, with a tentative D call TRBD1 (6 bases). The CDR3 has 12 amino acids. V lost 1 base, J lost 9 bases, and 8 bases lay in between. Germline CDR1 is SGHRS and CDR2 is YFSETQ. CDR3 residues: CASSLTGSEQFF. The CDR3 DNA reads TGCGCCAGCAGCTTGACAGGGAGTGAGCAGTTCTTC.

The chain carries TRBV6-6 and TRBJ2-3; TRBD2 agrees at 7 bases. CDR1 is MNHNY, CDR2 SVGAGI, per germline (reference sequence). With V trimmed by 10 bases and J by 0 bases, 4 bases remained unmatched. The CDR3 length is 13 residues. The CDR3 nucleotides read TGTGCCACCACCGGGGGGAGCACAGATACGCAGTATTTT. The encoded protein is CATTGGSTDTQYF.

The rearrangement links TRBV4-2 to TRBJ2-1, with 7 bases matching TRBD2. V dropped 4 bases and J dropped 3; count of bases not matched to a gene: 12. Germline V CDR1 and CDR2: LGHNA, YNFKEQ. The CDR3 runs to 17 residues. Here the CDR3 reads CASSPQGAGLFYNEQFF. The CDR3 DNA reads TGTGCCAGCAGCCCCCAAGGGGCGGGACTATTCTACAATGAGCAGTTCTTC.

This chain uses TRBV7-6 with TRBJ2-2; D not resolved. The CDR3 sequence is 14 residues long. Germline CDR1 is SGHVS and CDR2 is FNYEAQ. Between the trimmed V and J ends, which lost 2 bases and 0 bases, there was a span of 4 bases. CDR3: CASSLQTNTGELFF. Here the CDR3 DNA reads TGTGCCAGCAGCTTACAGACGAACACCGGGGAGCTGTTTTTT. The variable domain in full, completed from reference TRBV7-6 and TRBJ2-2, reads GAGVSQSPRYKVTKRGQDVALRCDPISGHVSLYWYRQALGQGPEFLTYFNYEAQQDKSGLPNDRFSAERPEGSISTLTIQRTEQRDSAMYRCASSLQTNTGELFFGEGSRLTVL.